The clone carrying this TCR beta chain was counted only a few times. In the PCR, 60 Vbeta and 13 Jbeta primers were used. Assay: immunoSEQ multiplex PCR; the TCRdb copy retains only in-frame clones and omits some. Here the sample spans 110,000 to 150,000 clones, 75% being singletons. Germline trimming cut 0 bases from V and 4 bases from J; bases unmatched to any gene: 13. Germline loops: CDR1 KGHSH, CDR2 LQKENI. The length of the CDR3 is 18 residues. This sample is drawn from a study of cytomegalovirus exposure and HLA in healthy donors. The chain joins TRBV18 to TRBJ2-3; the match to TRBD1 covers 7 bases. Sequenced sample: PBMCs. The sequence came from a man aged 25-40 years in good health and CMV-seronegative. CDR3 sequence reads: CASSPPGTAQGYADTQYF. CDR3 coding DNA: TGTGCCAGCTCACCACCAGGGACAGCCCAGGGGTATGCAGATACGCAGTATTTT.